Listed here are 20 T cell receptor beta chains from one sample, sequenced in a study of blood T cell repertoires in COVID-19. Data came from immunoSEQ multiplex PCR; TCRdb stores just in-frame clones and leaves some out. The sample carries 55,000 to 75,000 clones, about 70% recorded once. The sequenced material came from peripheral blood. The receptors come from a man aged 55 to 70 with acute or convalescent COVID-19.

The chain joins TRBV28 to TRBJ2-3, with TRBD2 identical over 14 bases. The CDR3 runs to 15 residues. Germline V gene data show CDR1 as MDHEN and CDR2 as SYDVKM. The trim removed 5 bases at V and 6 bases at J, leaving 4 bases unmatched. CDR3 bases: TGTGCCAGCAGTCCCTGGACTAGCGGGAGGGATACGCAGTATTTT. Its protein is CASSPWTSGRDTQYF.

V and J are TRBV5-1 and TRBJ1-4, with 9 bases matching TRBD1. CDR1 is SGHRS, CDR2 YFSETQ, per germline. The CDR3 is 15 amino acids. The J segment lost 7 bases and the V segment lost 4 bases, leaving 8 bases of the junction unmatched. CDR3 nucleotides: TGCGCCAGCAGCCCAAATCCGGGACAGGGTGAAAAACTGTTTTTT. This codes for CASSPNPGQGEKLFF.

The V and J genes are TRBV4-2 and TRBJ1-2; maybe TRBD1 (5 bases). V was trimmed by 0 bases and J by 4 bases, leaving 12 bases between them. In germline, CDR1 is LGHNA, CDR2 YNFKEQ. The CDR3 runs to 15 residues. The CDR3 is CASSQDQGPFYGYTF. CDR3 in DNA: TGTGCCAGCAGCCAAGACCAGGGCCCCTTCTATGGCTACACCTTC.

The rearrangement links TRBV6-5 to TRBJ2-1; D possibly corresponds to TRBD1 (6 bases). Germline-derived CDR1 and CDR2 are MNHEY and SVGAGI. The CDR3 is 13 amino acids. With 10 bases removed from V and 10 bases from J, the gap between germline ends came to 20 bases. DNA of the CDR3: TGTGCCACGCAGGGGAACTTTGTAAAGGAGCAGTTCTTC. Protein product: CATQGNFVKEQFF.

This clone was picked up a small number of times. The chain employs TRBV7-8 and TRBJ2-2; possible D gene TRBD1, 6 bases. Germline lookup yields CDR1 SGHVS and CDR2 FQNEAQ. CDR3 length equals 17 residues. V lost 0 bases to trimming and J lost 0 bases, with 11 bases between them. CDR3 amino acids: CASSLAQGRANTGELFF. The DNA for the CDR3 is TGTGCCAGCAGCTTAGCACAGGGTCGGGCGAACACCGGGGAGCTGTTTTTT.

The chain has TRBV7-7 and TRBJ2-5; TRBD2 matches 8 bases. Germline V gene lookup returns CDR1 SSHAT and CDR2 FNYEAQ (reference sequence). This CDR3 is 13 amino acids long. J was trimmed by 4 bases and V by 8 bases; bases with no gene match: 6. The CDR3 nucleotides read TGTGCCAGCTCCGGGAGGGTTTTAGAGACCCAGTACTTC. Translated: CASSGRVLETQYF.

This sequence joins TRBV5-1 and TRBJ1-2; tentatively, D is TRBD1 (5 bases). The CDR3 covers 15 residues. Germline-derived CDR1 and CDR2 are SGHRS and YFSETQ. Trimming removed 1 base from V and 6 bases from J, with 16 bases in between. This CDR3 is CASSLNGGDGDGYTF. In nucleotides, the CDR3 is TGCGCCAGCAGCTTGAATGGGGGGGACGGAGATGGCTACACCTTC.

The chain recombines TRBV5-6 with TRBJ2-7; D is unresolved. CDR1 and CDR2 (germline): SGHDT, YYEEEE. With 0 bases removed from V and 3 bases from J, the gap between germline ends came to 4 bases. There are 12 residues in the CDR3. As DNA, the CDR3 is TGTGCCAGCAGCTTGGACTACTACGAGCAGTACTTC. Translating gives CASSLDYYEQYF.

In its sample, this clone was seen a few times. The chain couples TRBV7-3 to TRBJ2-2; a possible D gene is TRBD2 (5 bases). V was pared by 5 bases and J by 4 bases, with 14 bases between. CDR3 length: 15 residues. Germline assignment: CDR1 SGHTA and CDR2 FQGTGA. CDR3 nucleotides: TGTGCCAGCAGCCTCGGAGGCTTAGGCACCGGGGAGCTGTTTTTT. Protein product: CASSLGGLGTGELFF.

The CDR3 spells CASSFTTGGGETQYF. The CDR3 DNA follows: TGTGCCAGCAGTTTTACTACAGGGGGCGGTGAGACCCAGTACTTC. The chain is built from TRBV7-9 and TRBJ2-5; TRBD1 matches 9 bases. V dropped 6 bases and J dropped 5; count of bases not matched to a gene: 10. There are 15 residues in the CDR3. CDR1 is SEHNR and CDR2 is FQNEAQ in the germline V gene (reference sequence).

The rearrangement joins TRBV6-5 to TRBJ1-5, with D maybe TRBD1 (5 bases). Germline CDR1 is MNHEY and CDR2 is SVGAGI. V was cut by 6 bases and J by 3 bases, with 15 bases left in between. This CDR3 contains 15 residues. Written as DNA, the CDR3 is TGTGCCAGCAGACGCGGGACCGATCACAATCAGCCCCAGCATTTT. It specifies CASRRGTDHNQPQHF.

The chain uses TRBV7-2 and TRBJ1-5; D unclear. This CDR3 is built from 14 residues. Germline V CDR1 and CDR2: SGHTA, FQGNSA. V was pared by 1 base and J by 6 bases, with 10 bases between. The CDR3 nucleotides read TGTGCCAGCAGCTTAGTGCCGGGGAGTCAGCCCCAGCATTTT. It translates to CASSLVPGSQPQHF.

This clone was observed a handful of times. The V and J genes are TRBV7-2 and TRBJ1-3; unclear D gene. Germline CDR1 is SGHTA and CDR2 is FQGNSA. This CDR3 region has 14 residues. V was clipped by 0 bases and J by 0 bases, with 3 bases between them. The CDR3 loop is CASSLASSGNTIYF. The CDR3 nucleotides are TGTGCCAGCAGCTTAGCTAGCTCTGGAAACACCATATATTTT. Filled out from reference TRBV7-2 and TRBJ1-3, the complete variable domain reads GAGVSQSPSNKVTEKGKDVELRCDPISGHTALYWYRQSLGQGLEFLIYFQGNSAPDKSGLPSDRFSAERTGGSVSTLTIQRTQQEDSAVYLCASSLASSGNTIYFGEGSWLTVV.

This clone was seen just once. Here the CDR3 DNA reads TGTGCCAGCAGTGCGGTTAATCGGGGGACTGAAGCTTTCTTT. Translating gives CASSAVNRGTEAFF. This chain links TRBV25-1 with TRBJ1-1, with TRBD1 as a possible D gene (5 bases). The CDR3 consists of 14 residues. Germline V lookup: CDR1 MGHDK, CDR2 SYGVNS. V dropped 4 bases and J dropped 5 bases, with 14 bases sitting between them.

The chain carries TRBV7-3 and TRBJ2-3; perhaps TRBD1 as D (5 bases). Germline V gene sequence: CDR1 SGHTA, CDR2 FQGTGA. The CDR3 consists of 12 residues. V lost 3 bases to trimming and J lost 7 bases, with 8 bases between them. The CDR3 nucleotides are TGTGCCAGCAGCTTTACAGGCAATACGCAGTATTTT. Amino acids: CASSFTGNTQYF.

The chain recombines TRBV5-6 with TRBJ2-7; TRBD1 matches at 9 bases. Germline V gives CDR1 SGHDT, CDR2 YYEEEE. J lost 7 bases, V lost 4 bases, and 9 bases had no gene match. This CDR3 is 14 amino acids long. Here the CDR3 reads CASSDQGQGREQYF. The CDR3 DNA is TGTGCCAGCAGCGACCAGGGACAGGGAAGGGAGCAGTACTTC.

The genes are TRBV27 and TRBJ2-3; 9 bases fit TRBD2. Germline CDR1 MNHEY, CDR2 SMNVEV (reference sequence). This CDR3 region has 19 residues. V was pared by 6 bases and J by 1 base, with 17 bases of the junction left unmatched. As DNA, the CDR3 is TGTGCCAGCAGCCCTTTAGCAGCGGGGGGACGGGGCGGCACAGATACGCAGTATTTT. This encodes CASSPLAAGGRGGTDTQYF.

The gene calls are TRBV5-1 and TRBJ2-5; D unresolved. Per germline, CDR1 SGHRS and CDR2 YFSETQ. The ends were cut back, 0 bases at V and 1 base at J, with 4 bases in the middle. This CDR3 is 13 amino acids long. The DNA for the CDR3 is TGCGCCAGCAGCTTGGGGCTCCAAGAGACCCAGTACTTC. Encoded protein: CASSLGLQETQYF.

The genes are TRBV30 and TRBJ1-5; D is unresolved. Germline V gene lookup returns CDR1 GTSNPN and CDR2 SVGIG (reference sequence). With 2 bases removed from V and 1 base from J, the gap between germline ends came to 6 bases. This CDR3 has 13 amino acids. CDR3 sequence reads: CAWSPQSNQPQHF. The CDR3 nucleotides read TGTGCCTGGAGTCCCCAAAGCAATCAGCCCCAGCATTTT. Full variable domain (remainder filled in from reference TRBV30 and TRBJ1-5): SQTIHQWPATLVQPVGSPLSLECTVEGTSNPNLYWYRQAAGRGLQLLFYSVGIGQISSEVPQNLSASRPQDRQFILSSKKLLLSDSGFYLCAWSPQSNQPQHFGDGTRLSIL.

The chain couples TRBV4-2 to TRBJ2-7; 7 bases align to TRBD1. Trimming removed 1 base from V and 0 bases from J; junction bases left unmatched: 3. The CDR3 is 15 residues long. CDR1 is LGHNA, CDR2 YNFKEQ, per germline. CDR3 in DNA: TGTGCCAGCAGCCAAGCGGACAGGAGCTCCTACGAGCAGTACTTC. This encodes CASSQADRSSYEQYF.